Shown below are 6 T cell receptor beta chains from a single sample sequenced in a study of blood T cell repertoires in COVID-19. TCRdb's table, derived via immunoSEQ multiplex PCR, lists solely in-frame clones and lacks some. The sample carries under 85,000 clones, over 75% recorded once. The sequenced sample was peripheral blood. These receptors were collected from a man aged 45 to 65 with acute or convalescent COVID-19.

This clone has a single count. V gene TRBV12-3 or TRBV12-4 combines with J gene TRBJ2-4, with D tentatively TRBD2 (6 bases). This CDR3 region has 13 residues. The CDR3 DNA reads TGTGCGTCGGGGAGGCGAGATAAAAACATTCAGTACTTC. It is translated as CASGRRDKNIQYF.

The chain is built from TRBV21-1 and TRBJ2-7; the table's D call TRBD1 went unverified against the DNA. TRBV21-1 is a pseudogene locus. This CDR3 has 17 residues. The CDR3 DNA sequence: TGTGCCAGCAGCAAAGGCCATGCGGACAAGAGACCCTACGAGCAGTACTTC. Translation gives CASSKGHADKRPYEQYF.

The chain has TRBV10-3 and TRBJ1-1; tentative D call: TRBD1 (5 bases). Germline CDR1 ENHRY, CDR2 SYGVKD. This CDR3 has 14 amino acids. The ends were cut back, 10 bases at V and 1 base at J, with 16 bases in the middle. The DNA for the CDR3 is TGTGCCACCGTAGGAGGGGTGGCGAACACTGAAGCTTTCTTT. It encodes CATVGGVANTEAFF.

The chain combines TRBV27 with TRBJ2-5; 13 positions match TRBD2. The CDR3 is 15 residues long. V gave up 5 bases and J gave up 5 bases; unmatched junction bases: 5. Germline V gene sequence: CDR1 MNHEY, CDR2 SMNVEV (reference sequence). The CDR3 bases are TGTGCCAGCAGTCGTGGACTAGCGGGAGTGGAGACCCAGTACTTC. It is translated as CASSRGLAGVETQYF.

This chain connects TRBV5-4 to TRBJ1-2, with D possibly being TRBD1 (5 bases). Germline loops: CDR1 SGHNT, CDR2 YYREEE (reference sequence). V gave up 9 bases and J gave up 1 base, with 10 bases separating them. This CDR3 has 12 amino acids. CDR3 in amino acids: CAIQGLNYGYTF. CDR3 nucleotide sequence: TGTGCCATCCAGGGACTTAACTATGGCTACACCTTC.

The J gene is TRBJ2-1, the V gene TRBV7-3, with 9 bases fitting TRBD2. This CDR3 spans 16 amino acids. Germline CDR1 reads SGHTA; CDR2 reads FQGTGA. Trimming at V came to 5 bases and at J to 7 bases, leaving 12 bases not matched to a gene. The CDR3 DNA reads as TGTGCCAGCAGCCCCCTCTTTGCGGGAGGGCCGAATGAGCAGTTCTTC. It specifies CASSPLFAGGPNEQFF.